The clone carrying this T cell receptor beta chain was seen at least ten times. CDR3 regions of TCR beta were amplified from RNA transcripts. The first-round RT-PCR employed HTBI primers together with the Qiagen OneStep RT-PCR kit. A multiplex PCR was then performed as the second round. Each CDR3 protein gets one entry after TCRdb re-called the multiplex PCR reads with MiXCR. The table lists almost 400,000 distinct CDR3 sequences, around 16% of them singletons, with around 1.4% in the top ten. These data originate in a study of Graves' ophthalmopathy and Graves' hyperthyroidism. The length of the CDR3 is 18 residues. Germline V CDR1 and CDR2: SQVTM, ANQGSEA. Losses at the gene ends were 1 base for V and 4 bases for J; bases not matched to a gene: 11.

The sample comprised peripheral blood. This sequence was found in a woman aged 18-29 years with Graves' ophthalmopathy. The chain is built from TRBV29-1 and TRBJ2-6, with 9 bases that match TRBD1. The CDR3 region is CSVEGDRGSSGGANVLTF. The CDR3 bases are TGCAGCGTTGAAGGCGACAGGGGGTCCTCTGGGGGGGCCAACGTCCTGACTTTC.